This T cell receptor beta chain was captured by sequencing in a study of identical twins. There are many counts of this clonotype. Its antigen is unidentified. V was cut by 5 bases and J by 2 bases, with 3 bases left in between. CDR3 size: 11 residues. A universal primer site arose from template switching, and cDNA bore unique molecular identifiers. One entry per CDR3 protein, called by TCRdb with MiXCR from the 5' RACE reads. Found here are about 500,000 distinct CDR3 sequences, 13% to 15% of them singletons; the top ten hold approximately 1%. Overall study findings and caveats: While abundant cord blood beta clonotypes carried fewer insertions, memory repertoires showed no such pattern. It was possible that invariant MAIT and iNKT cells partly confounded the zero-insertion analyses. These conclusions were based on statistical analysis (cross-sectional, not following the same donors).

The sample was also reused in another study, on yellow fever vaccine responses in identical twins.

Sequences were obtained from CD4+ T cells sorted from blood. The chain is built from TRBV12-3 or TRBV12-4 and TRBJ1-1; D not resolved. This sequence was found in a woman between 18 and 30 years old in good health. The CDR3 DNA sequence: TGTGCCAGCAGTAAAAACACTGAAGCTTTCTTT. It is translated as CASSKNTEAFF.